This TCR beta chain was retrieved from a study of blood T cell repertoires in COVID-19. Original analysis: How many nucleated cells were present was estimated from reference gene primer amplification. The assay was immunoSEQ multiplex PCR, and TCRdb's table has in-frame clones only and misses some. The V and J calls and clone size are taken from that table; D and trimming were inferred from the DNA. This sample yields about 140,000 clones, of which roughly 88% are seen a single time; about 5.2% belongs to the top ten. Germline CDR1 SGHAT, CDR2 FQNNGV. With 7 bases removed from V and 2 bases from J, the gap between germline ends came to 21 bases. The CDR3 extends over 16 amino acids.

Sequencing was done on a sample of PBMCs or T cells enriched from blood (not recorded which). The chain employs TRBV11-2 and TRBJ2-7, with D perhaps TRBD1 (5 bases). This clonotype was sampled from a man between 65 and 85 years old who had been exposed to COVID-19. CDR3 in DNA: TGTGCCAGCACCCACCTGGGGCTCACGGAGACCTACGAGCAGTACTTC. It yields the protein CASTHLGLTETYEQYF.